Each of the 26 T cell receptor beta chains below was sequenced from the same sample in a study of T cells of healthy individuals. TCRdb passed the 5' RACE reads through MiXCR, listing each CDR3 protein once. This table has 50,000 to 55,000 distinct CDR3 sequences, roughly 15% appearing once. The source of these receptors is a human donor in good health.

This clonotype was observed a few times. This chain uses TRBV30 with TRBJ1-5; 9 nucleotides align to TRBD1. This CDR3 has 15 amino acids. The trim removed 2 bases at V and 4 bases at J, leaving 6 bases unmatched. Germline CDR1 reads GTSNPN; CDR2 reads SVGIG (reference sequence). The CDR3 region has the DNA TGTGCCTGGAGTTTAACAGGGGGCCCGAATCAGCCCCAGCATTTT. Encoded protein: CAWSLTGGPNQPQHF.

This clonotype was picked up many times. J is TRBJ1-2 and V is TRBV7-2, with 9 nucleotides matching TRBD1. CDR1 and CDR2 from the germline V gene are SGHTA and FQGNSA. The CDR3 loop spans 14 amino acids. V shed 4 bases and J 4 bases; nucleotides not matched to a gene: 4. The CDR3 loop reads CASSSSTGGYGYTF. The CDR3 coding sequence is TGTGCCAGCAGCTCATCGACAGGGGGCTATGGCTACACCTTC.

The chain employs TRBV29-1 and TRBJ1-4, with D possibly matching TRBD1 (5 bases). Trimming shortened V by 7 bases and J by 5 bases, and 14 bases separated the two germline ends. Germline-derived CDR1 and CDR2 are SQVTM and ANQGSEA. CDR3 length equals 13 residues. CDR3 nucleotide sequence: TGCAGCGGCCTGACAGCCGCGAATGAAAAACTGTTTTTT. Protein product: CSGLTAANEKLFF.

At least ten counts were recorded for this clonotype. The CDR3 nucleotides read TGTGCCTGGAGTACCGTACTAGCGGGAGTTTCAGAGCAGTTCTTC. Translated: CAWSTVLAGVSEQFF. The chain couples TRBV30 to TRBJ2-1, with 11 bases identical to TRBD2. The CDR3 has 15 residues. Trimming at V came to 2 bases and at J to 10 bases, leaving 10 bases not matched to a gene. Per the germline V gene, CDR1 is GTSNPN and CDR2 is SVGIG (reference sequence).

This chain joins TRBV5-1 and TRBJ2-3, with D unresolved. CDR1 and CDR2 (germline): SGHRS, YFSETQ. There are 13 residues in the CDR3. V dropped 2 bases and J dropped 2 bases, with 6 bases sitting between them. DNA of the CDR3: TGCGCCAGCAGCTTTCGCCCCACAGATACGCAGTATTTT. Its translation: CASSFRPTDTQYF.

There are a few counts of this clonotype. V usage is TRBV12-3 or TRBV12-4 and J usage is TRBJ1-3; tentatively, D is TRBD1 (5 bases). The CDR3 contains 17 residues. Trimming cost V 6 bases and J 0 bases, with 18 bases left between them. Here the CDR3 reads CASSILFEGFSGNTIYF. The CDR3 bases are TGTGCCAGCAGCATATTATTTGAGGGGTTCTCTGGAAACACCATATATTTT.

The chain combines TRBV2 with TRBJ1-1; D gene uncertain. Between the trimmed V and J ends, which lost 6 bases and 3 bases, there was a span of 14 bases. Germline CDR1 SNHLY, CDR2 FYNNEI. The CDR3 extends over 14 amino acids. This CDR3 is CASRLDTIDTEAFF. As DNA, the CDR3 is TGTGCCAGCAGGTTAGACACTATTGACACTGAAGCTTTCTTT.

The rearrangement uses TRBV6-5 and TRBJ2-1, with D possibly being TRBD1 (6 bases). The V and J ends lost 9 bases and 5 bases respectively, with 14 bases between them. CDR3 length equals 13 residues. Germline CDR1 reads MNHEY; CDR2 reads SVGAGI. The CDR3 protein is CASSRGGNNEQFF. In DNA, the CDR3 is TGTGCCAGTAGCAGGGGCGGCAACAATGAGCAGTTCTTC.

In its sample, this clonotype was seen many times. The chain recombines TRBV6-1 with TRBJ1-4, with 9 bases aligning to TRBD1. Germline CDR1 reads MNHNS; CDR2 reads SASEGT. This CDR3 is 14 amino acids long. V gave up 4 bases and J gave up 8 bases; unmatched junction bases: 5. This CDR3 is CASSVGTGSEKLFF. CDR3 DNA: TGTGCCAGCAGTGTTGGGACAGGGTCCGAAAAACTGTTTTTT.

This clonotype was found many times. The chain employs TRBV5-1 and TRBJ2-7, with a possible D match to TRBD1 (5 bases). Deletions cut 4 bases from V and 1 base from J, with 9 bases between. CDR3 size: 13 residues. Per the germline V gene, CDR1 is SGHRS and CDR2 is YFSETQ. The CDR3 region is CASSTRQSYEQYF. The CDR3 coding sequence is TGCGCCAGCAGCACTCGACAGTCCTACGAGCAGTACTTC.

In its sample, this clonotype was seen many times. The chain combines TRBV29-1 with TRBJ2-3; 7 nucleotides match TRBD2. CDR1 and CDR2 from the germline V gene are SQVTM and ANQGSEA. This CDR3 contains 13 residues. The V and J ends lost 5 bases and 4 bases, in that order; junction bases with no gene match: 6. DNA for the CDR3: TGCAGCGTTAGGACTAGAAATGCAGATACGCAGTATTTT. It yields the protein CSVRTRNADTQYF.

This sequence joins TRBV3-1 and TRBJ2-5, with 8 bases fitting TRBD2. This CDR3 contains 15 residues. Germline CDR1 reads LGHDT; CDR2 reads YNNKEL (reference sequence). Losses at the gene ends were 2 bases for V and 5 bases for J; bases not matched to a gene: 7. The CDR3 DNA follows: TGTGCCAGCAGCCAACAGACGGGAGGGCCGGAGACCCAGTACTTC. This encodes CASSQQTGGPETQYF.

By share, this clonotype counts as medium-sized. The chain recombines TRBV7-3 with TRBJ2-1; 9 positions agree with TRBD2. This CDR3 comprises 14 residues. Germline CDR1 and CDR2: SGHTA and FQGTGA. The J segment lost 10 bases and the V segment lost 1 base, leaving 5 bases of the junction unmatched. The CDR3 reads CASSLSGGASEQFF. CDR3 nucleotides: TGTGCCAGCAGCTTAAGCGGGGGGGCGAGCGAGCAGTTCTTC.

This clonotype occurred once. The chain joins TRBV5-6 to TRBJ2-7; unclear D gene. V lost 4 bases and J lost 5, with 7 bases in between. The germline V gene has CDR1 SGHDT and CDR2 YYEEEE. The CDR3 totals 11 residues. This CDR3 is CASSANDEQYF. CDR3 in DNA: TGTGCCAGCAGCGCTAACGACGAGCAGTACTTC. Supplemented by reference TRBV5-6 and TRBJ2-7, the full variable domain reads DAGVTQSPTHLIKTRGQQVTLRCSPKSGHDTVSWYQQALGQGPQFIFQYYEEEERQRGNFPDRFSGHQFPNYSSELNVNALLLGDSALYLCASSANDEQYFGPGTRLTVT.

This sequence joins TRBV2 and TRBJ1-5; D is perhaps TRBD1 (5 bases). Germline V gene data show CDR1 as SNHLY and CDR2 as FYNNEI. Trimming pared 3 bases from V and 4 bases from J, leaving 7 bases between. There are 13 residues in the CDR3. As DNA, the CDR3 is TGTGCCAGCAGTGAGGGGGGTAATCAGCCCCAGCATTTT. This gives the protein CASSEGGNQPQHF.

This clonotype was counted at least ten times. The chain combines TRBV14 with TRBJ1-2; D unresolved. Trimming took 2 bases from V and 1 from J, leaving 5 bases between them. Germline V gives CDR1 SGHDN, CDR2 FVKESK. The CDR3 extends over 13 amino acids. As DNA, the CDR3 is TGTGCCAGCAGCCAAACTAATAACTATGGCTACACCTTC. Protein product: CASSQTNNYGYTF.

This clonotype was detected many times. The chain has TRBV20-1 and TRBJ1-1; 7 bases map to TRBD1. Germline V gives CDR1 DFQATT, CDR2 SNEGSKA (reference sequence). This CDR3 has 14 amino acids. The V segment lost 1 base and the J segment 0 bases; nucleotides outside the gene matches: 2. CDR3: CSARAGTVNTEAFF. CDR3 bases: TGCAGTGCTAGAGCCGGGACAGTGAACACTGAAGCTTTCTTT.

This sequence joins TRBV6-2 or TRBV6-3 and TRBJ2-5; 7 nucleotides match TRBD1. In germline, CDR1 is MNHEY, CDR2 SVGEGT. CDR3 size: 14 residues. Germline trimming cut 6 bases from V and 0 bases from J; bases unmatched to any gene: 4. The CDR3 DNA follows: TGTGCCAGCAGGAAGGACAGGAACCAAGAGACCCAGTACTTC. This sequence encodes CASRKDRNQETQYF.

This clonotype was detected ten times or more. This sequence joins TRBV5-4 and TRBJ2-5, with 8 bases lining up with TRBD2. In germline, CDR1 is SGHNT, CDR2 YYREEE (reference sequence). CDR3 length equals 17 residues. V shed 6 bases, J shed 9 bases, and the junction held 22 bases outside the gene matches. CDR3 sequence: CASTEAKAGGLLGAQYF. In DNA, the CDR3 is TGTGCCAGCACCGAAGCTAAGGCGGGGGGCCTATTAGGGGCCCAGTACTTC.

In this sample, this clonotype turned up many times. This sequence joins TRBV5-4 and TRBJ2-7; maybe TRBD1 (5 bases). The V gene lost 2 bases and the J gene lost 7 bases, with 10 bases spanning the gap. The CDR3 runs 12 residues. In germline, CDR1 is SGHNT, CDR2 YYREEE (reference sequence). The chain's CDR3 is CASSLGAREQYF. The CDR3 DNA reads TGTGCCAGCAGCTTAGGGGCGAGGGAGCAGTACTTC. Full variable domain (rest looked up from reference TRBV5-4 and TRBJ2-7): ETGVTQSPTHLIKTRGQQVTLRCSSQSGHNTVSWYQQALGQGPQFIFQYYREEENGRGNFPPRFSGLQFPNYSSELNVNALELDDSALYLCASSLGAREQYFGPGTRLTVT.

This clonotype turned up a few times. Here the CDR3 DNA reads TGCGCCAGCAGCTTGCTCGGGGGCCTTAATGAAAAACTGTTTTTT. Protein product: CASSLLGGLNEKLFF. The chain carries TRBV5-1 and TRBJ1-4, with D possibly TRBD1 on 6 matching bases. Trimming left V 1 base short and J 4 bases short, with 11 bases between. The germline V gene has CDR1 SGHRS and CDR2 YFSETQ. The CDR3 length is 15 residues.

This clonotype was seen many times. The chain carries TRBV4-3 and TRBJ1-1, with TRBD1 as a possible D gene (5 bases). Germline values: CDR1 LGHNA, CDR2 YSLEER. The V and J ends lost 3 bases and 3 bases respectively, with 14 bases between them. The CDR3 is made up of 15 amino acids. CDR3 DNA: TGCGCCAGCAGCCACCGCCTAAAAGGGGACACTGAAGCTTTCTTT. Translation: CASSHRLKGDTEAFF.

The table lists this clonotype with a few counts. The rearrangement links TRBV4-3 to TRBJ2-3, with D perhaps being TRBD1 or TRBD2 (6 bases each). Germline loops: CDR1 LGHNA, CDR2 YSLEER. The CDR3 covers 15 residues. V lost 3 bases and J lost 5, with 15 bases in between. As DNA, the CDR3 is TGCGCCAGCAGCCAGTCCTGGGGGCGGGGAGATACGCAGTATTTT. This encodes CASSQSWGRGDTQYF.

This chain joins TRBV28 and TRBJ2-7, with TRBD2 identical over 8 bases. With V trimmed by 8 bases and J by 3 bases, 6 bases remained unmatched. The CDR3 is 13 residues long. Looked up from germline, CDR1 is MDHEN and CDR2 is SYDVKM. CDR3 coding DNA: TGTGCCAGCTTAAAGCGGGAGAACTACGAGCAGTACTTC. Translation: CASLKRENYEQYF.

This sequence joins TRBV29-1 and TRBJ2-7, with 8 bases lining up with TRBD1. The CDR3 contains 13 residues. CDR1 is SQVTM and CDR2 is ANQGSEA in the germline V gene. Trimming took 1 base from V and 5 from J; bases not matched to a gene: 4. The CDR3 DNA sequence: TGCAGCGTTGAAGGGACAGGGTTAAACGAGCAGTACTTC. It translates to CSVEGTGLNEQYF.

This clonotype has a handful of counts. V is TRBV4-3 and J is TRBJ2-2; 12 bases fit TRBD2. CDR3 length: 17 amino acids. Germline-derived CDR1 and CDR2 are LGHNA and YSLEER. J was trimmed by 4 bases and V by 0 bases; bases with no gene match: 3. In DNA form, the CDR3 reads TGCGCCAGCAGCCAAGATCTAGCGGGAGGGGCCACCGGGGAGCTGTTTTTT. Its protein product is CASSQDLAGGATGELFF.